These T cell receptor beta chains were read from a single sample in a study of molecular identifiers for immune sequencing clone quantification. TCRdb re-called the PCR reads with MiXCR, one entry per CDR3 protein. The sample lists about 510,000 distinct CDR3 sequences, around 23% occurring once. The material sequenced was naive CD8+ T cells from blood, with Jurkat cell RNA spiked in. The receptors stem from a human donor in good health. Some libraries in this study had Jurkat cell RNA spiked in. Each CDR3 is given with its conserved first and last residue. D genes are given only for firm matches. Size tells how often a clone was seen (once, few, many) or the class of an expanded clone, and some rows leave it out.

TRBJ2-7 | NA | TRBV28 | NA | CASSSRQVLTYEQYF | TGTGCCAGCAGTTCCAGACAGGTTTTAACCTACGAGCAGTACTTC
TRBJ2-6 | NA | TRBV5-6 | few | CASSLGGGANVLTF | TGTGCCAGCAGCTTGGGAGGTGGGGCCAACGTCCTGACTTTC
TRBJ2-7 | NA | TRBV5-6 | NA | CASRPHQGYRVRSVYEQYF | TGTGCCAGCAGGCCACATCAGGGGTACCGGGTAAGAAGTGTCTACGAGCAGTACTTC
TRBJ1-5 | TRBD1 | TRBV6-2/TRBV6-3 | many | CASSRGQNNQPQHF | TGTGCCAGCAGCCGGGGACAGAACAATCAGCCCCAGCATTTT
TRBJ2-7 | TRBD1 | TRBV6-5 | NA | CASSNTGGLRYF | TGTGCCAGCAGCAATACAGGGGGCTTGAGGTACTTC
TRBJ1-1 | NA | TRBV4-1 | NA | CASSQDLSRTEAFF | TGCGCCAGCAGCCAAGACTTGTCTCGTACTGAAGCTTTCTTT
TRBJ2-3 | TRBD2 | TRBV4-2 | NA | CASSHQREIRTDTQYF | TGTGCCAGCAGCCATCAGCGGGAGATCCGGACAGATACGCAGTATTTT
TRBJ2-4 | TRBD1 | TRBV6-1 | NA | CASSEWTGGVIQYF | TGTGCCAGCAGTGAATGGACAGGGGGGGTCATTCAGTACTTC
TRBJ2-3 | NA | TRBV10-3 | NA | CAISEAGATTDTQYF | TGTGCCATCAGTGAGGCGGGGGCAACTACAGATACGCAGTATTTT
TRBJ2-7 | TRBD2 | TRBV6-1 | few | CASTTHGGLAGAYEQYF | TGTGCCAGCACCACCCATGGGGGACTTGCGGGGGCCTACGAGCAGTACTTC
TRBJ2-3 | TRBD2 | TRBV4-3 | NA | CASSQERALAHTATQYF | TGCGCCAGCAGCCAAGAAAGGGCACTAGCGCACACAGCTACGCAGTATTTT
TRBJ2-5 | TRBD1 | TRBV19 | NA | CASSVGAGTGESETQYF | TGTGCCAGTAGTGTAGGAGCCGGGACAGGGGAATCCGAGACCCAGTACTTC
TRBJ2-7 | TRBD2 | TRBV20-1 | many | CSARDSHVAGVSHEQYF | TGCAGTGCTAGAGACTCCCATGTAGCGGGAGTTTCCCACGAGCAGTACTTC
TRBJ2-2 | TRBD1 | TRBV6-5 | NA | CASSPRRQGLSGELFF | TGTGCCAGCAGTCCCCGCCGACAGGGGCTGAGCGGGGAGCTGTTTTTT
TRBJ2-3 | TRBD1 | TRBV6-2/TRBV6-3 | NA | CASSPTGTAHTDTQYF | TGTGCCAGCAGTCCCACCGGGACAGCACACACAGATACGCAGTATTTT
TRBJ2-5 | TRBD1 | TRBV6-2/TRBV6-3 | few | CASSYWTGQETQYF | TGTGCCAGCAGTTATTGGACAGGCCAAGAGACCCAGTACTTC
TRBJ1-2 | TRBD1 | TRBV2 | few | CASSFTDRADGYTF | TGTGCCAGCAGCTTTACGGACAGGGCGGATGGCTACACCTTC
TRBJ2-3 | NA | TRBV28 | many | CASSFRDSSTDTQYF | TGTGCCAGCAGTTTCCGAGACAGCAGCACAGATACGCAGTATTTT
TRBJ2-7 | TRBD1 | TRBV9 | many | CASSVGLADRALEQYF | TGTGCCAGCAGCGTAGGGTTGGCGGACAGGGCTCTCGAGCAGTACTTC
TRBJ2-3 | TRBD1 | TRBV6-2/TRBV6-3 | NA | CASSYSEFGTGNTDTQYF | TGTGCCAGCAGTTACTCCGAGTTCGGGACAGGGAACACAGATACGCAGTATTTT
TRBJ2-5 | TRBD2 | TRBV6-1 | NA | CASSETISGGETQYF | TGTGCCAGCAGTGAAACAATTAGCGGGGGGGAGACCCAGTACTTC
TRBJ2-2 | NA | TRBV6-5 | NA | CASSYQGYGTGELFF | TGTGCCAGCAGTTACCAAGGGTATGGCACCGGGGAGCTGTTTTTT
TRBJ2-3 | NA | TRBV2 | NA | CASSVGPRVSDTQYF | TGTGCCAGCAGTGTTGGCCCCCGAGTTTCAGATACGCAGTATTTT
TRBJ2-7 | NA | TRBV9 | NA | CASSVEDSYKQYF | TGTGCCAGCAGCGTAGAGGACAGTTACAAGCAGTACTTC
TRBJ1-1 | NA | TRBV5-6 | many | CASSSHRAEAFF | TGTGCCAGCAGCTCCCACAGGGCTGAAGCTTTCTTT
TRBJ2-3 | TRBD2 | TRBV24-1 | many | CATSEAGGRSTDTQYF | TGTGCCACCAGTGAAGCGGGGGGTCGGAGCACAGATACGCAGTATTTT
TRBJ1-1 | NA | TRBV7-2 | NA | CASSLPPGGGTEAFF | TGTGCCAGCAGCTTACCTCCCGGGGGCGGTACTGAAGCTTTCTTT
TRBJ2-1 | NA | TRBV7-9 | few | CASSLGEIYNEQFF | TGTGCCAGCAGCTTAGGAGAGATTTACAATGAGCAGTTCTTC
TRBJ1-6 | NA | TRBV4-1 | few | CASSQVNPSSYNSPLHF | TGCGCCAGCAGCCAAGTGAATCCCAGCTCCTATAATTCACCCCTCCACTTT
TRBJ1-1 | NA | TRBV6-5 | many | CASSFFPGSEAFF | TGTGCCAGCAGTTTCTTTCCCGGCTCTGAAGCTTTCTTT
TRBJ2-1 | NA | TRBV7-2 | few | CASSLRVVIGRDEQFF | TGTGCCAGCAGCTTACGGGTTGTGATAGGGAGAGATGAGCAGTTCTTC
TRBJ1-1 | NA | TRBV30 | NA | CAWSYRETEAFF | TGTGCCTGGAGTTATAGGGAAACTGAAGCTTTCTTT
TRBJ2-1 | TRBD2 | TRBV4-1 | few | CASSQDWAGAGYNEQFF | TGCGCCAGCAGCCAAGATTGGGCGGGAGCAGGCTACAATGAGCAGTTCTTC